A selection of T cell receptor beta chains follows, all from one sample in a study of cytomegalovirus exposure and HLA in healthy donors. Clones were sequenced by immunoSEQ multiplex PCR, and TCRdb holds only the in-frame ones, with some missing. The repertoire holds over 200,000 clones, with about 78% as singletons. Sequences were obtained from PBMCs. The receptors were gathered from a male donor in good health and CMV-seronegative. The CDR3 runs from the conserved cysteine through the conserved F or W. Each record gives: J gene, D gene, V gene, CDR3 protein, CDR3 DNA. The D gene is left open where the match is weak.

>TRBJ2-3|.|TRBV19
CASSIIRSGGATDTQYF
TGTGCCAGTAGTATAATCAGATCGGGCGGGGCCACAGATACGCAGTATTTT
>TRBJ2-7|TRBD1|TRBV30
CAWSERGHEQYF
TGTGCCTGGAGTGAGAGGGGGCACGAGCAGTACTTC
>TRBJ1-1|.|TRBV11-2
CASSPLPTANTEAFF
TGTGCCAGCAGCCCCCTCCCCACAGCAAACACTGAAGCTTTCTTT
>TRBJ2-7|TRBD2|TRBV28
CASSLDTSGTQYF
TGTGCCAGCAGTTTGGATACTAGCGGAACACAGTACTTC
>TRBJ1-2|.|TRBV12-1
CASSFVTRRGYTF
TGTGCCAGCAGCTTTGTAACACGTCGAGGCTACACCTTC
>TRBJ1-1|.|TRBV19
CASSIWRGSTEAFF
TGTGCCAGTAGTATTTGGCGTGGGAGCACTGAAGCTTTCTTT
>TRBJ1-2|TRBD1|TRBV11-2
CASSSVRDRVYGYTF
TGTGCCAGCAGCTCCGTACGGGACAGGGTCTATGGCTACACCTTC
>TRBJ2-7|TRBD1|TRBV4-1
CASTLNPGQGKGEQYF
TGCGCCAGCACCCTCAATCCGGGACAGGGTAAAGGCGAGCAGTACTTC
>TRBJ2-2|TRBD2|TRBV27
CASSLSAGLAGGTGAGELFF
TGTGCCAGCAGTTTATCGGCGGGACTAGCGGGAGGGACAGGGGCCGGGGAGCTGTTTTTT
>TRBJ2-3|.|TRBV9
CASSELRTRAAQYF
TGTGCCAGCAGCGAACTAAGGACCCGAGCGGCGCAGTATTTT